This T cell receptor beta chain is drawn from a study of T cells after yellow fever vaccination. General study points: Reappearance after the booster was seen for most primary-vaccination clones, at 96% CD4 and 80% to 90% CD8. It was the secondary response that reached its peak faster, day 5 versus 15, but it was weaker.

Germline V gene lookup returns CDR1 MGHDK and CDR2 SYGVNS. The CDR3 is made up of 13 amino acids. After removal of 4 bases from V and 3 bases from J, the junction contained 2 bases not matched to a gene. TCRdb recomputed calls from the 5' RACE reads with MiXCR, one row per CDR3 protein. The sample lists roughly 250,000 distinct CDR3 sequences; over 10% were seen once. In the case of this clonotype: What it binds is unknown.

The V and J genes are TRBV25-1 and TRBJ1-2, with 7 positions matching TRBD1. The sample consisted of CD4+ T cells sorted from PBMCs, taken 45 days after the yellow fever booster vaccination. The sequence was obtained from a man aged 25 to 40 who received the YFV17D yellow fever vaccine. CDR3: CASSGGTDYGYTF. The CDR3 DNA reads as TGTGCCAGCAGTGGCGGGACAGACTATGGCTACACCTTC.